Shown below are 9 T cell receptor beta chains from a single sample sequenced in a study of cytomegalovirus exposure and HLA in healthy donors (dated by TCRdb to 2016 to 2017). The library was produced with the immunoSEQ multiplex PCR assay. A mixture of 60 forward primers for TCR Vbeta segments and 13 reverse primers for TCR Jbeta segments was used in the multiplex PCR. Sourced from immuneACCESS, this table was stored by TCRdb with only in-frame sequences that have V and J called. A share of the clones is absent; for the studies checked, an unresolved V gene accounts for under half, and the remainder has no known explanation. This sample is represented by some 170,000 clones; under 9.5% of them were singletons. The ten largest account for 1% to 1.5% of the sample. Source material: PBMCs. The receptors shown here come from a woman in her 30s in good health and CMV-seropositive.

This clone has more than one count but fewer than ten. The gene calls are TRBV5-6 and TRBJ1-1; D gene unclear. The CDR3 has 13 amino acids. The V end lost 1 base, the J end lost 1 base, and 5 bases lay between the germline ends. CDR1 is SGHDT and CDR2 is YYEEEE in the germline V gene. CDR3 amino acids: CASSLRGNTEAFF. CDR3 DNA sequence: TGTGCCAGCAGCTTGCGGGGGAACACTGAAGCTTTCTTT.

CDR3 nucleotide sequence: TGCGCCAGCAGCTTGGGTGTGGGCAGCAAAAACATTCAGTACTTC. Its protein is CASSLGVGSKNIQYF. The rearrangement uses TRBV5-1 and TRBJ2-4; D is ambiguous. V was trimmed by 0 bases and J by 3 bases, leaving 10 bases between them. The CDR3 runs 15 residues. CDR1 is SGHRS, CDR2 YFSETQ, per germline.

CDR3 nucleotide sequence: TGCGCCAGCAGCCACCTGACAGGGCCCAACACTGAAGCTTTCTTT. It codes for CASSHLTGPNTEAFF. The chain combines TRBV4-1 with TRBJ1-1; 7 bases match TRBD1. CDR1 is MGHRA and CDR2 is YSYEKL in the germline V gene. The CDR3 covers 15 residues. V gave up 3 bases and J gave up 2 bases; unmatched junction bases: 6.

This clone has only a few counts. J is TRBJ2-7 and V is TRBV19; D not certain. The CDR3 extends over 14 amino acids. From germline, CDR1 is LNHDA and CDR2 SQIVND (reference sequence). V was cut by 2 bases and J by 2 bases, with 10 bases left in between. As DNA, the CDR3 is TGTGCCAGTAGTATATCTGTGGCAGCCTACGAGCAGTACTTC. It translates to CASSISVAAYEQYF.

This clone is large within its sample. The chain has TRBV6-5 and TRBJ1-5, with 8 bases identical to TRBD1. The CDR3 is 14 amino acids. The V gene's germline CDR1 is MNHEY and CDR2 SVGAGI. Trimming cost V 5 bases and J 6 bases; bases outside gene matches: 6. The CDR3, as DNA: TGTGCCAGCAGTGAGGACAGGGTGTTTCAGCCCCAGCATTTT. Translated: CASSEDRVFQPQHF.

This clone was observed a handful of times. CDR3 loop: CAISEYPGVGDTQYF. The CDR3 coding sequence is TGTGCCATCAGTGAGTATCCGGGAGTAGGAGATACGCAGTATTTT. This sequence joins TRBV10-3 and TRBJ2-3, with D tentatively TRBD2 (6 bases). Trimming stripped 1 base from V and 5 bases from J, with 13 bases between. In germline, CDR1 is ENHRY, CDR2 SYGVKD. This CDR3 is 15 amino acids long.

This clone has a handful of counts. CDR3 residues: CASSTKTGGETQYF. For the CDR3, the DNA is TGTGCCAGCAGCACGAAGACAGGGGGGGAGACCCAGTACTTC. The chain carries TRBV5-6 and TRBJ2-5, with 9 positions matching TRBD1. Unmatched junction bases numbered 6, after V lost 4 bases and J lost 5 bases. Germline CDR1 SGHDT, CDR2 YYEEEE. The CDR3 is 14 amino acids.

The chain is built from TRBV7-8 and TRBJ1-5; 8 bases line up with TRBD1. The CDR3 loop spans 16 amino acids. CDR1 and CDR2 from the germline V gene are SGHVS and FQNEAQ. The trim removed 1 base at V and 4 bases at J, leaving 6 bases unmatched. Here the CDR3 reads CASSLVQGASNQPQHF. CDR3 nucleotides: TGTGCCAGCAGCTTAGTCCAGGGGGCCAGTAATCAGCCCCAGCATTTT. The whole variable domain, remainder taken from reference TRBV7-8 and TRBJ1-5, is GAGVSQSPRYKVAKRGQDVALRCDPISGHVSLFWYQQALGQGPEFLTYFQNEAQLDKSGLPSDRFFAERPEGSVSTLKIQRTQQEDSAVYLCASSLVQGASNQPQHFGDGTRLSIL.

This sequence joins TRBV10-3 and TRBJ2-5; 8 bases line up with TRBD1. The J call is uncertain, as TRBJ2-7 better fits the DNA end. This CDR3 is 14 amino acids long. The germline gives CDR1 ENHRY, CDR2 SYGVKD. Written as DNA, the CDR3 is TGTGCCATCAGGGACGGACAGGGCACCTACGAGCAGTACTTC. Translation: CAIRDGQGTYEQYF.